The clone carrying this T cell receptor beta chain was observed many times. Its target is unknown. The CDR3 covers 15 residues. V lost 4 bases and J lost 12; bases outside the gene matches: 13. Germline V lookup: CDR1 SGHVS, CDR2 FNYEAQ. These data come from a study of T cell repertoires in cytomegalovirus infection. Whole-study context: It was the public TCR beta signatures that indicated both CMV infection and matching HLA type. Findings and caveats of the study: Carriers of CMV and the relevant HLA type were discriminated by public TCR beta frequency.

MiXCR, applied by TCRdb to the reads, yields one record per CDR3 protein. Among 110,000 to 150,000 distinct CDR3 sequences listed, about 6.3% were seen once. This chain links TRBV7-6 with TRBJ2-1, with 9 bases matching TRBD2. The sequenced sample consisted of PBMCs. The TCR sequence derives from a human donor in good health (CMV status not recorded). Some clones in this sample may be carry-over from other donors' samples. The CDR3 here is CASSSSPQRGDVQFF. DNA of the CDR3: TGTGCCAGCAGCTCCAGCCCCCAGCGGGGGGACGTGCAGTTCTTC.